The TCR beta chain under discussion was sequenced for a study of OX40 agonist ivuxolimab in advanced cancers. Across the whole study: The study gave patients intravenous ivuxolimab at 0.01 to 10 mg/kg every 2 weeks. Cohort: around 79% men, mean age around 55, aged about 23 to 79. Treatment received earlier with anti-PD-1, anti-PD-L1 or anti-CTLA-4 agents was allowed, and less than 45% had some.

The study sampled blood at baseline, cycle 4 day 1, and cycle 7 day 1. This clone appeared a few times. The repertoire was sequenced with immunoSEQ multiplex PCR; TCRdb's copy has only in-frame clones and lacks some. This sample has some 73,000 clones, with approximately 86% found just once. This CDR3 has 13 amino acids. V shed 5 bases and J shed 3 bases, with 10 bases lying between them. CDR1 SGHTA and CDR2 FQGNSA come from the germline V gene. This specimen consisted of CD4+ or CD8+ T cells sorted from blood, obtained in a trial of the OX40 agonist ivuxolimab. The TCR was taken from an adult with an advanced solid tumor such as melanoma, head and neck, liver or kidney cancer. The chain uses TRBV7-2 and TRBJ2-5; D uncertain. CDR3 protein: CASSRDSEETQYF. In DNA, the CDR3 is TGTGCCAGCAGCCGCGACTCCGAAGAGACCCAGTACTTC.